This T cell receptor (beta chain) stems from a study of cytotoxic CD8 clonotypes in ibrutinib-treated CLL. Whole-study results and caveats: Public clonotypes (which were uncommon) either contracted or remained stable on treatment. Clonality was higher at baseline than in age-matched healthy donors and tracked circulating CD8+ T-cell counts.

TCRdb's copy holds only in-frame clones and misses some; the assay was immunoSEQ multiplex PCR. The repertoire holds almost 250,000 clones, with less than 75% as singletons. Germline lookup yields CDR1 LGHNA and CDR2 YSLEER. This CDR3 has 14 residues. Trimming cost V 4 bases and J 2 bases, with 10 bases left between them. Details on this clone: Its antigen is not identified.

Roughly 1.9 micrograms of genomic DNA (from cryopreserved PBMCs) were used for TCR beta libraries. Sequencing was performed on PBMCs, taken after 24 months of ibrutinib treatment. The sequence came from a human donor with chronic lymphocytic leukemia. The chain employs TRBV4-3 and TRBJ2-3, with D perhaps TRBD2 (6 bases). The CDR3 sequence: CASSRGGDTDTQYF. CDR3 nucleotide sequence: TGCGCCAGCAGCCGGGGCGGGGACACAGATACGCAGTATTTT.